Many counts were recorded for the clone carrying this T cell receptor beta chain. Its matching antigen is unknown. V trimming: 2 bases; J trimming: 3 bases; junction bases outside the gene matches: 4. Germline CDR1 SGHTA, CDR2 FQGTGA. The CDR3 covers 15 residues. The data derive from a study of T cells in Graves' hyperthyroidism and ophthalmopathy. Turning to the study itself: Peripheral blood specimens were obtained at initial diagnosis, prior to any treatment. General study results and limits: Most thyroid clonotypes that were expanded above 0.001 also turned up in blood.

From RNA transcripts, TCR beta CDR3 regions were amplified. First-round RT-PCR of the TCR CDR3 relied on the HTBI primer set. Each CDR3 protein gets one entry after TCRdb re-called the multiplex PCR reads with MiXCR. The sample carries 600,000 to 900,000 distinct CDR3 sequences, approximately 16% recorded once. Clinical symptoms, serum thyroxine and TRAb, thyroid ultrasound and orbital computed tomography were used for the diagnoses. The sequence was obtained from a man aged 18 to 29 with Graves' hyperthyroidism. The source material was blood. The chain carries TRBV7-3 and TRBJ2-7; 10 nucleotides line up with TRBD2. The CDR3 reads CASSLGGTSDYEQYF. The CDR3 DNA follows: TGTGCCAGCAGCTTAGGCGGGACTAGCGACTACGAGCAGTACTTC.